This paragraph reports one T cell receptor (beta chain). Its specificity is not known. Isolation yielded PBMCs, at least 7 million per sample, in every case. These data belong to a study of blood T cells in healthy people across ages. Study-wide context: Per every two T cells, about one barcoded beta molecule was captured by template switching. General study points: CMV status of donors was not determined, possibly confounding expanded clonotype changes. There were more naive CD4+ cells and higher diversity in long-lived donors than in aged donors.

Primers used in a second PCR of roughly 6 to 12 cycles were a sample-barcoded 5' primer and a J-beta primer mix. TCRdb re-called the 5' RACE reads with MiXCR, one entry per CDR3 protein. Of over 1.5 million distinct CDR3 sequences listed, roughly 52% are singletons. The CDR3 totals 14 residues. Germline lookup yields CDR1 LNHNV and CDR2 YYDKDF (reference sequence). The V gene lost 3 bases and the J gene lost 6 bases, with 12 bases spanning the gap. This clonotype was obtained from a woman aged 40 to 49 in good health. The sequencing sample was made of blood. This sequence joins TRBV15 and TRBJ2-1; weak D call: TRBD1 (5 bases). CDR3: CATSSSAGPNEQFF. In DNA, the CDR3 is TGTGCCACCAGCAGCAGTGCAGGGCCCAATGAGCAGTTCTTC.